Presented here are 23 T cell receptor beta chains from one specimen sequenced in a study of T cell responses to AZD1222 COVID-19 vaccine. Method: immunoSEQ multiplex PCR; TCRdb's copy keeps in-frame clones and lacks some. The sample includes around 180,000 clones, 80% to 90% of them seen just once. The material was peripheral blood, obtained on day 0 of AZD1222 vaccination. The receptors come from an adult in good health.

This sequence joins TRBV29-1 and TRBJ1-2; 11 bases map to TRBD1. V trimming: 4 bases; J trimming: 0 bases; junction bases outside the gene matches: 4. CDR3 length equals 15 residues. Germline V gene lookup returns CDR1 SQVTM and CDR2 ANQGSEA. The CDR3 loop is CSVGPGQGANYGYTF. CDR3 sequence (DNA): TGCAGCGTTGGCCCGGGACAGGGGGCTAACTATGGCTACACCTTC.

The V call is TRBV4-1, the J call TRBJ1-1, with D hard to call. Looked up from germline, CDR1 is MGHRA and CDR2 is YSYEKL. The CDR3 extends over 14 amino acids. V gave up 1 base and J gave up 5 bases, with 11 bases separating them. The CDR3 DNA follows: TGCGCCAGCAGCCAAGCGACCGCGGTGACTGAAGCTTTCTTT. This sequence encodes CASSQATAVTEAFF.

V usage is TRBV4-1 and J usage is TRBJ1-2, with TRBD1 identical over 9 bases. Per the germline V gene, CDR1 is MGHRA and CDR2 is YSYEKL. V lost 4 bases to trimming and J lost 3 bases; unmatched junction nucleotides: 6. The CDR3 sequence is 15 residues long. CDR3 nucleotides: TGCGCCAGCAGCCCGCTGGACAGGGGATACTATGGCTACACCTTC. This translates into CASSPLDRGYYGYTF.

Details on this clone: Because the CDR3's place on the DNA is in doubt, the DNA is left out and the CDR3 is given as listed by TCRdb. V and J are TRBV19 and TRBJ1-1. The CDR3 contains 13 residues when both ends are counted. Germline CDR1 and CDR2: LNHDA and SQIVND (reference sequence). The CDR3 loop reads CASSLRFGTEAFF.

This rearrangement joins TRBV6-5 to TRBJ1-1; no clear D gene. V dropped 7 bases and J dropped 9 bases, with 9 bases sitting between them. There are 10 residues in the CDR3. CDR1 is MNHEY, CDR2 SVGAGI, per germline. The CDR3 sequence: CASTLNQAFF. CDR3 coding DNA: TGTGCCAGCACCCTGAACCAAGCTTTCTTT.

This chain joins TRBV29-1 and TRBJ2-7; D might be TRBD1 or TRBD2, each matching 5 bases. The germline V gene has CDR1 SQVTM and CDR2 ANQGSEA. V lost 7 bases to trimming and J lost 5 bases, with 15 bases between them. The CDR3 extends over 12 amino acids. The CDR3 loop reads CSAPRGANEQYF. The CDR3 DNA reads TGCAGCGCCCCCCGAGGGGCCAACGAGCAGTACTTC.

The chain couples TRBV7-9 to TRBJ2-2; D gene unclear. V was trimmed by 4 bases and J by 1 base, leaving 10 bases between them. CDR1 is SEHNR and CDR2 is FQNEAQ in the germline V gene (reference sequence). The CDR3 is 15 residues long. CDR3 in amino acids: CASSSAYMNTGELFF. CDR3 nucleotides: TGTGCCAGCAGCTCCGCTTACATGAACACCGGGGAGCTGTTTTTT.

The chain recombines TRBV21-1 with TRBJ1-2. TRBV21-1 is a recognized pseudogene. The CDR3 is made up of 14 amino acids. CDR3 protein: CAQGPGAGDYGYTF. CDR3 in DNA: TGTGCCCAAGGCCCGGGAGCAGGGGACTATGGCTACACCTTC.

CDR3 sequence (DNA): TGCAGTCCGCACCAAGAGACCCAGTACTTC. It yields the protein CSPHQETQYF. The chain carries TRBV20-1 and TRBJ2-5; D is unresolved. This CDR3 is 10 amino acids long. Germline-derived CDR1 and CDR2 are DFQATT and SNEGSKA (reference sequence). Trimming pared 8 bases from V and 0 bases from J, leaving 4 bases between.

J is TRBJ2-3 and V is TRBV5-1, with D uncertain. The CDR3 is made up of 16 amino acids. From germline, CDR1 is SGHRS and CDR2 YFSETQ. V was cut by 0 bases and J by 2 bases, with 13 bases left in between. The CDR3 bases are TGCGCCAGCAGCTTGGTTCCCTGGTGGGTCACAGATACGCAGTATTTT. Amino acids: CASSLVPWWVTDTQYF.

The chain uses TRBV9 and TRBJ1-2; D may be TRBD1 (6 bases). Trimming cost V 2 bases and J 7 bases, with 15 bases left between them. Germline V gene sequence: CDR1 SGDLS, CDR2 YYNGEE. This CDR3 region has 14 residues. CDR3 loop: CASSVLGGVSGYTF. The CDR3 DNA is TGTGCCAGCAGCGTCCTAGGGGGGGTGTCTGGCTACACCTTC.

This sequence joins TRBV7-2 and TRBJ2-1; the match to TRBD2 covers 7 bases. The junction had 12 bases not matched to a gene; V was cut back by 1 base and J by 6 bases. The CDR3 sequence is 17 residues long. The germline CDR1 and CDR2 sequences are SGHTA and FQGNSA. The DNA for the CDR3 is TGTGCCAGCAGCTTAGTGGCTAGCGGAGGTGGTGGCAATGAGCAGTTCTTC. Translated: CASSLVASGGGGNEQFF.

V gene TRBV5-1 combines with J gene TRBJ2-2; D is ambiguous. The ends were cut back, 5 bases at V and 4 bases at J, with 6 bases in the middle. The germline V gene has CDR1 SGHRS and CDR2 YFSETQ. The CDR3 totals 12 residues. CDR3: CASSGVTGELFF. CDR3 nucleotide sequence: TGCGCCAGCAGTGGGGTCACCGGGGAGCTGTTTTTT. The full variable domain, with the rest looked up from reference TRBV5-1 and TRBJ2-2, is KAGVTQTPRYLIKTRGQQVTLSCSPISGHRSVSWYQQTPGQGLQFLFEYFSETQRNKGNFPGRFSGRQFSNSRSEMNVSTLELGDSALYLCASSGVTGELFFGEGSRLTVL.

The chain recombines TRBV6-6 with TRBJ2-5; TRBD2 matches at 8 bases. This CDR3 comprises 16 residues. The V segment lost 6 bases and the J segment 2 bases; nucleotides outside the gene matches: 11. The germline CDR1 and CDR2 sequences are MNHNY and SVGAGI (reference sequence). The CDR3 loop reads CASRPPTSGTQETQYF. CDR3 bases: TGTGCCAGCAGACCTCCAACTAGCGGTACTCAAGAGACCCAGTACTTC.

The V call is TRBV5-4, the J call TRBJ2-3, with 8 bases identical to TRBD2. The CDR3 extends over 15 amino acids. Per the germline V gene, CDR1 is SGHNT and CDR2 is YYREEE (reference sequence). The V gene end was trimmed by 1 base and the J gene end by 1 base; junction bases not matched to a gene: 2. The CDR3 spells CASSLSGGGTDTQYF. CDR3 nucleotides: TGTGCCAGCAGCTTGAGCGGGGGTGGCACAGATACGCAGTATTTT.

This chain links TRBV30 with TRBJ2-7, with a weak D call TRBD1 (5 bases). V lost 1 base, J lost 2 bases, and 12 bases lay in between. Germline CDR1 and CDR2: GTSNPN and SVGIG (reference sequence). The CDR3 loop spans 14 amino acids. The CDR3 reads CAWSGGPGTYEQYF. In nucleotides, the CDR3 is TGTGCCTGGAGTGGGGGCCCGGGCACCTACGAGCAGTACTTC. The complete variable domain, with remaining parts taken from reference TRBV30 and TRBJ2-7, reads SQTIHQWPATLVQPVGSPLSLECTVEGTSNPNLYWYRQAAGRGLQLLFYSVGIGQISSEVPQNLSASRPQDRQFILSSKKLLLSDSGFYLCAWSGGPGTYEQYFGPGTRLTVT.

The J gene is TRBJ1-1, the V gene TRBV10-3; the D gene is possibly TRBD1 (5 bases). V lost 7 bases and J lost 6, with 15 bases in between. CDR3 length: 13 residues. Germline-derived CDR1 and CDR2 are ENHRY and SYGVKD. This CDR3 is CAITVDPRAEAFF. The CDR3 DNA is TGTGCCATCACCGTGGACCCCAGGGCTGAAGCTTTCTTT.

V is TRBV2 and J is TRBJ2-1; TRBD2 matches 13 bases. This CDR3 is 18 amino acids long. Germline lookup yields CDR1 SNHLY and CDR2 FYNNEI. Trimming removed 4 bases from V and 2 bases from J; junction bases left unmatched: 8. Written as DNA, the CDR3 is TGTGCCAGCAGTGGTCCGGGACTAGCGGGGCTCGCCTACAATGAGCAGTTCTTC. This translates into CASSGPGLAGLAYNEQFF. The entire variable domain, with the rest obtained from reference TRBV2 and TRBJ2-1, is as follows: EPEVTQTPSHQVTQMGQEVILRCVPISNHLYFYWYRQILGQKVEFLVSFYNNEISEKSEIFDDQFSVERPDGSNFTLKIRSTKLEDSAMYFCASSGPGLAGLAYNEQFFGPGTRLTVL.

DNA of the CDR3: TGTGCCAGCAGTTACCCCAGGGGGGGCGGCTATGGCTACACCTTC. Its protein is CASSYPRGGGYGYTF. The J gene is TRBJ1-2, the V gene TRBV6-2 or TRBV6-3; 7 nucleotides line up with TRBD1. The CDR3 has 15 residues. Germline trimming cut 2 bases from V and 4 bases from J; bases unmatched to any gene: 7. Germline V lookup: CDR1 MNHEY, CDR2 SVGEGT.

In this sample, this clone turned up once. This chain connects TRBV9 to TRBJ1-2; TRBD1 agrees at 11 bases. This CDR3 region has 17 residues. V trimming: 2 bases; J trimming: 1 base; junction bases outside the gene matches: 7. Germline CDR1 is SGDLS and CDR2 is YYNGEE. CDR3 amino acids: CASSVRTGGDSNYGYTF. The CDR3 coding sequence is TGTGCCAGCAGCGTCCGGACAGGGGGCGACAGTAACTATGGCTACACCTTC.

CDR3 nucleotides: TGTGCCAGCAGTTACCGTGGTAGAGAGACCCAGTACTTC. Residues: CASSYRGRETQYF. This sequence joins TRBV6-5 and TRBJ2-5; D not certain. CDR1 is MNHEY and CDR2 is SVGAGI in the germline V gene. This CDR3 contains 13 residues. Trimming took off 2 bases at V and 4 bases at J, with 8 bases between the two ends.

The CDR3 DNA follows: TGTGCCAGCAGTCCGCGGAAGGGTTCGGATTCCTATGGCTACACCTTC. It is translated as CASSPRKGSDSYGYTF. The J gene is TRBJ1-2, the V gene TRBV28; no clear D. The CDR3 runs 16 residues. The V and J ends lost 5 bases and 4 bases respectively, with 20 bases between them. Germline CDR1 and CDR2: MDHEN and SYDVKM.

This chain links TRBV28 with TRBJ2-1; TRBD2 matches at 10 bases. The CDR3 is 13 residues long. CDR1 MDHEN and CDR2 SYDVKM come from the germline V gene. Trimming at V came to 5 bases and at J to 8 bases, leaving 3 bases not matched to a gene. The CDR3 here is CASSTGTSDEQFF. The CDR3 DNA is TGTGCCAGCAGTACCGGGACTAGCGATGAGCAGTTCTTC.